The 9 T cell receptor beta chains in this list originate from one sample, sequenced in a study of blood T cell repertoires in COVID-19 (TCRdb year 2020). Libraries were built with the immunoSEQ multiplex PCR assay. TCRdb took over this immuneACCESS table, retaining in-frame rearrangements with V and J assigned. Such tables are incomplete; in checked studies, under half of the missing clones stem from an unresolved V gene, and the remainder is unexplained. Counted in this sample were fewer than 350,000 clones; approximately 88% of them appeared once. 9% to 9.5% of the sample is in the top ten clones. Sequenced sample: peripheral blood. The receptors stem from a man aged 18 to 35 with active or convalescent COVID-19.

A single count supports this clone. The chain recombines TRBV7-2 with TRBJ1-4; D may be TRBD1 (6 bases). The ends were cut back, 1 base at V and 8 bases at J, with 11 bases in the middle. The CDR3 runs to 14 residues. CDR1 SGHTA and CDR2 FQGNSA come from the germline V gene. The chain's CDR3 is CASSLGNRVEKLFF. CDR3 DNA sequence: TGTGCCAGCAGCTTAGGAAACAGGGTCGAAAAACTGTTTTTT.

The rearrangement uses TRBV12-3 or TRBV12-4 and TRBJ1-2; D gene uncertain. The CDR3 has 12 residues. Trimming stripped 10 bases from V and 12 bases from J, with 21 bases between. The CDR3: CATKGDRRVNTF. In DNA form, the CDR3 reads TGTGCCACCAAGGGAGATAGGAGGGTCAACACCTTC.

This chain connects TRBV9 to TRBJ1-1; 8 bases line up with TRBD1. In germline, CDR1 is SGDLS, CDR2 YYNGEE. J lost 1 base, V lost 4 bases, and 3 bases had no gene match. The CDR3 covers 14 residues. The CDR3 bases are TGTGCCAGCAGCCCAGGGGGCACGAACACTGAAGCTTTCTTT. This sequence encodes CASSPGGTNTEAFF. The full variable domain, with the rest looked up from reference TRBV9 and TRBJ1-1, is DSGVTQTPKHLITATGQRVTLRCSPRSGDLSVYWYQQSLDQGLQFLIQYYNGEERAKGNILERFSAQQFPDLHSELNLSSLELGDSALYFCASSPGGTNTEAFFGQGTRLTVV.

The chain links TRBV4-1 to TRBJ2-7; D gene unclear. Trimming pared 4 bases from V and 0 bases from J, leaving 7 bases between. The CDR3 runs 13 residues. CDR1 MGHRA and CDR2 YSYEKL come from the germline V gene. CDR3 nucleotides: TGCGCCAGCAGCCGAGACATCTCCTACGAGCAGTACTTC. This translates into CASSRDISYEQYF.

The chain carries TRBV5-5 and TRBJ1-3, with D maybe TRBD1 (6 bases). The CDR3 extends over 14 amino acids. Germline V CDR1 and CDR2: SGHKS, YYEKEE (reference sequence). Between the trimmed V and J ends, which lost 3 bases and 1 base, there was a span of 8 bases. CDR3 coding DNA: TGTGCCAGCAGCTCAGGGGCGTCTGGAAACACCATATATTTT. Amino acid sequence: CASSSGASGNTIYF.

The rearrangement joins TRBV9 to TRBJ2-7; possibly TRBD2 for D (6 bases). In germline, CDR1 is SGDLS, CDR2 YYNGEE. V was shortened by 4 bases and J by 2 bases, with 16 bases between the two germline ends. The CDR3 extends over 15 amino acids. CDR3 nucleotide sequence: TGTGCCAGCAGCCGGACACGGGCGGGAACCTACGAGCAGTACTTC. Protein product: CASSRTRAGTYEQYF.

J is TRBJ2-7 and V is TRBV4-3; D is possibly TRBD2 (5 bases). The V end was cut by 0 bases, the J end by 4 bases, with 13 bases between. CDR3 length: 15 residues. The germline V gene has CDR1 LGHNA and CDR2 YSLEER. CDR3 residues: CASSQELWGEYEQYF. For the CDR3, the DNA is TGCGCCAGCAGCCAAGAGTTATGGGGAGAATACGAGCAGTACTTC.

This chain links TRBV3-1 (or the pseudogene TRBV3-2) with TRBJ1-6; 8 positions match TRBD1. Germline assignment: CDR1 LGHDT and CDR2 YNNKEL (reference sequence). This CDR3 contains 16 residues. V was pared by 0 bases and J by 7 bases, with 5 bases of the junction left unmatched. The CDR3 DNA follows: TGTGCCAGCAGCCAAGATTATAGACAGGGGAATTCACCCCTCCACTTT. Amino acid sequence: CASSQDYRQGNSPLHF.

This rearrangement joins TRBV29-1 to TRBJ2-1; TRBD1 matches 10 bases. Germline V gene sequence: CDR1 SQVTM, CDR2 ANQGSEA. The CDR3 contains 12 residues. J gave up 7 bases and V 7 bases, and 4 bases lay outside the gene matches. The CDR3 loop reads CSAGTGANEQFF. CDR3 DNA: TGCAGCGCTGGGACAGGGGCTAATGAGCAGTTCTTC.